This T cell receptor beta chain was sequenced during a study of shared clonotypes between healthy human individuals. The overall study: CD8 memory received one plate per donor, CD8 naive two, CD4 memory three and CD4 naive three. Overall study results and limits: Non-shared clonotypes showed lower generation probabilities than clonotypes common to all four donors.

This clone was picked up many times. Its antigen is still unknown. Repertoires were generated with immunoSEQ multiplex PCR, while TCRdb's copy carries only in-frame clones and drops some. Among 550,000 to 700,000 clones listed, more than 70% were seen once. Germline V gene sequence: CDR1 GTSNPN, CDR2 SVGIG (reference sequence). The V end lost 3 bases, the J end lost 4 bases, and 9 bases lay between the germline ends. The CDR3 length is 13 residues. The TCR comes from a woman aged 25 to 39 in good health. Specimen: memory CD4+ T cells sorted from blood. Subset defined: CD45RA-negative fraction. The chain carries TRBV30 and TRBJ2-2; maybe TRBD2 (5 bases). The CDR3 sequence is CAWRIGLTGELFF. As DNA, the CDR3 is TGTGCCTGGAGGATAGGACTCACCGGGGAGCTGTTTTTT.